The 22 T cell receptor beta chains reported below all come from one sample, sequenced in a study of shared clonotypes between healthy human individuals (dated by TCRdb to the early 2020s). CD8 naive samples consisted of CD45RO-negative cells that were positively selected for CCR7, yielding a CD45RA+CCR7+ population without TemRA cells. The library relied on the immunoSEQ multiplex PCR assay. TCRdb holds this immuneACCESS table with in-frame rearrangements only. Some clones are missing; in checked studies, unresolved V genes explain under half, and the rest has no known cause. For this sample the table gives about 2 million clones, of which roughly 94% were detected only once. The ten top clones hold approximately 1.2% of the sample. The sequencing input was naive CD8+ T cells sorted from blood. The cell subset or site label here, explained by the study, means: CD45RA+CCR7+. The receptors were gathered from a man aged 18-30 years in good health.

V and J are TRBV30 and TRBJ1-2; the D is unclear. V was pared by 0 bases and J by 7 bases, with 9 bases between. Germline V gene data show CDR1 as GTSNPN and CDR2 as SVGIG (reference sequence). The CDR3 is 12 amino acids. The CDR3, as DNA: TGTGCCTGGAGTGTATATCCGGGTGGCTACACCTTC. Its protein product is CAWSVYPGGYTF. Looking up the rest from reference TRBV30 and TRBJ1-2 gives the full variable domain: SQTIHQWPATLVQPVGSPLSLECTVEGTSNPNLYWYRQAAGRGLQLLFYSVGIGQISSEVPQNLSASRPQDRQFILSSKKLLLSDSGFYLCAWSVYPGGYTFGSGTRLTVV.

This clone appeared a single time. The chain combines TRBV6-5 with TRBJ1-4; D is uncertain. V dropped 6 bases and J dropped 7 bases, with 9 bases sitting between them. The CDR3 has 12 amino acids. In germline, CDR1 is MNHEY, CDR2 SVGAGI. This CDR3 is CASRSLGEKLFF. The CDR3 DNA sequence: TGTGCCAGCAGAAGTTTGGGTGAAAAACTGTTTTTT.

This chain uses TRBV7-5 with TRBJ2-7. TRBV7-5 counts as a pseudogene. The CDR3 spans 16 residues. The CDR3 nucleotides are TGTGCCAGAAGCTTAGTAGGGCAGGGAGAGACCTACGAGCAGTACTTC. It codes for CARSLVGQGETYEQYF.

The chain links TRBV23-1 to TRBJ2-2; 7 bases are shared with TRBD1. TRBV23-1 is flagged as an ORF with uncertain function. The CDR3 runs to 17 residues. J was trimmed by 1 base and V by 4 bases; bases with no gene match: 9. The CDR3 region is CASSPGPGQKNTGELFF. Written as DNA, the CDR3 is TGCGCCAGCAGTCCAGGGCCGGGACAGAAGAACACCGGGGAGCTGTTTTTT.

This clone was seen just once. This chain joins TRBV7-9 and TRBJ2-1; possibly TRBD2 for D (6 bases). CDR1 and CDR2 from the germline V gene are SEHNR and FQNEAQ (reference sequence). The CDR3 length is 17 residues. V was cut by 5 bases and J by 5 bases, with 22 bases left in between. DNA of the CDR3: TGTGCCAGCAGCCCTATTAAGGGCCGGGGGACCAACAATGAGCAGTTCTTC. Translation: CASSPIKGRGTNNEQFF.

The chain links TRBV6-5 to TRBJ2-6; no firm D call. CDR1 is MNHEY and CDR2 is SVGAGI in the germline V gene. Trimming took 8 bases from V and 2 from J, leaving 13 bases between them. The CDR3 has 15 amino acids. The CDR3 spells CASWVGVAGANVLTF. DNA of the CDR3: TGTGCCAGCTGGGTAGGCGTAGCTGGGGCCAACGTCCTGACTTTC.

The chain links TRBV4-1 to TRBJ1-4, with a tentative D call TRBD1 (5 bases). Trimming took off 0 bases at V and 6 bases at J, with 11 bases between the two ends. This CDR3 is built from 15 residues. Per germline, CDR1 MGHRA and CDR2 YSYEKL. The CDR3 coding sequence is TGCGCCAGCAGCCAAGATCGGGGGACTCATGAAAAACTGTTTTTT. Its protein is CASSQDRGTHEKLFF.

A single count supports this clone. The rearrangement uses TRBV29-1 and TRBJ2-7; TRBD1 matches 7 bases. CDR3 size: 14 residues. CDR1 is SQVTM, CDR2 ANQGSEA, per germline. V gave up 6 bases and J gave up 0 bases; unmatched junction bases: 8. DNA of the CDR3: TGCAGCGTAGGCGGACAGGACCACTCCTACGAGCAGTACTTC. It encodes CSVGGQDHSYEQYF.

The chain couples TRBV5-5 to TRBJ2-7; D call uncertain. V was cut by 2 bases and J by 4 bases, with 16 bases left in between. The CDR3 has 15 amino acids. Germline-derived CDR1 and CDR2 are SGHKS and YYEKEE (reference sequence). CDR3 amino acids: CASSFTDMLAYEQYF. The CDR3 coding sequence is TGTGCCAGCAGCTTTACTGACATGCTCGCGTACGAGCAGTACTTC.

The J gene is TRBJ1-3, the V gene TRBV4-1; D gene uncertain. There are 17 residues in the CDR3. Germline assignment: CDR1 MGHRA and CDR2 YSYEKL. Between the trimmed V and J ends, which lost 0 bases and 2 bases, there was a span of 14 bases. The CDR3, as DNA: TGCGCCAGCAGCCAAGAGACGTCCTGGGCGGCTGGAAACACCATATATTTT. Amino acids: CASSQETSWAAGNTIYF.

This chain joins TRBV6-5 and TRBJ1-1, with D perhaps TRBD1 (5 bases). With 7 bases removed from V and 1 base from J, the gap between germline ends came to 16 bases. This CDR3 is built from 15 residues. The germline V gene encodes CDR1 MNHEY and CDR2 SVGAGI. CDR3 sequence (DNA): TGTGCCAGCACAACCGGATTCAGGGAGAACACTGAAGCTTTCTTT. Its protein product is CASTTGFRENTEAFF.

V and J are TRBV7-8 and TRBJ2-2; 8 nucleotides align to TRBD1. The length of the CDR3 is 16 residues. The germline gives CDR1 SGHVS, CDR2 FQNEAQ. V was clipped by 4 bases and J by 2 bases; unmatched bases: 6. CDR3 in DNA: TGTGCCAGCAGCTCTAAGGGACAGGTTAACACCGGGGAGCTGTTTTTT. Amino acids: CASSSKGQVNTGELFF.

The chain employs TRBV4-1 and TRBJ1-1; no definite D call. CDR1 MGHRA and CDR2 YSYEKL come from the germline V gene. The CDR3 has 13 residues. V lost 3 bases, J lost 4 bases, and 9 bases lay in between. This CDR3 reads CASSHGTSTEAFF. The CDR3 DNA follows: TGCGCCAGCAGCCACGGTACGAGCACTGAAGCTTTCTTT.

This rearrangement joins TRBV6-1 to TRBJ2-2; the D gene is possibly TRBD2 (6 bases). Germline CDR1 MNHNS, CDR2 SASEGT. This CDR3 is built from 15 residues. V lost 5 bases, J lost 5 bases, and 15 bases lay in between. CDR3 sequence (DNA): TGTGCCAGCAGTAAATTTAGCGGAGCTACCGGGGAGCTGTTTTTT. Residues: CASSKFSGATGELFF.

CDR3 region: CASSPRNRDRNGYTF. The DNA of the CDR3 is TGCGCCAGCAGCCCCAGAAACCGGGACAGGAACGGCTACACCTTC. V and J are TRBV4-1 and TRBJ1-2; 8 bases match TRBD1. V shed 4 bases, J shed 8 bases, and the junction held 12 bases outside the gene matches. The CDR3 consists of 15 residues. CDR1 and CDR2 (germline): MGHRA, YSYEKL.

The genes are TRBV4-1 and TRBJ1-4, with 11 positions matching TRBD1. V shed 5 bases, J shed 0 bases, and the junction held 5 bases outside the gene matches. The CDR3 extends over 17 amino acids. Per the germline V gene, CDR1 is MGHRA and CDR2 is YSYEKL. The CDR3 region is CASSLPGQGATNEKLFF. CDR3 sequence (DNA): TGCGCCAGCAGCTTACCGGGACAGGGGGCAACTAATGAAAAACTGTTTTTT.

The CDR3 DNA reads as TGTGCCACCAGGAATCTAGCGGGGGACTCGAACACCGGGGAGCTGTTTTTT. Its protein product is CATRNLAGDSNTGELFF. The chain joins TRBV15 to TRBJ2-2; 10 bases are a match to TRBD2. The V segment lost 6 bases and the J segment 0 bases; nucleotides outside the gene matches: 7. Germline V gives CDR1 LNHNV, CDR2 YYDKDF (reference sequence). The CDR3 runs 17 residues.

The rearrangement joins TRBV4-1 to TRBJ2-7, with 9 positions matching TRBD1. The CDR3 length is 15 residues. V was pared by 2 bases and J by 4 bases, with 6 bases of the junction left unmatched. The germline CDR1 and CDR2 sequences are MGHRA and YSYEKL. The CDR3 here is CASSQQGQGIYEQYF. In DNA, the CDR3 is TGCGCCAGCAGCCAACAGGGACAGGGAATTTACGAGCAGTACTTC.

The V call is TRBV9, the J call TRBJ2-1, with D perhaps being TRBD1 or TRBD2 (5 bases each). Between the trimmed V and J ends, which lost 6 bases and 4 bases, there was a span of 17 bases. The CDR3 is 15 amino acids. Germline CDR1 and CDR2: SGDLS and YYNGEE. The CDR3 is CASTLGVAAYNEQFF. DNA for the CDR3: TGTGCCAGCACCCTGGGGGTAGCAGCGTACAATGAGCAGTTCTTC.

The CDR3 reads CASSLVPNNEQFF. CDR3 bases: TGTGCCAGCAGCTTAGTTCCGAACAATGAGCAGTTCTTC. The chain employs TRBV7-9 and TRBJ2-1; D is undetermined. Germline CDR1 and CDR2: SEHNR and FQNEAQ (reference sequence). This CDR3 is built from 13 residues. Trimming left V 1 base short and J 5 bases short, with 6 bases between. Together with reference TRBV7-9 and TRBJ2-1, the CDR3 gives the full variable domain: DTGVSQNPRHKITKRGQNVTFRCDPISEHNRLYWYRQTLGQGPEFLTYFQNEAQLEKSRLLSDRFSAERPKGSFSTLEIQRTEQGDSAMYLCASSLVPNNEQFFGPGTRLTVL.

The chain has TRBV27 and TRBJ2-1; D is uncertain. Germline CDR1 and CDR2: MNHEY and SMNVEV (reference sequence). V shed 2 bases and J shed 4 bases, with 6 bases lying between them. CDR3 length: 13 residues. CDR3 in amino acids: CASSLIYYNEQFF. DNA of the CDR3: TGTGCCAGCAGTTTAATATATTACAATGAGCAGTTCTTC.

The rearrangement uses TRBV11-2 and TRBJ2-7; weak D call: TRBD2 (6 bases). The CDR3 is 16 amino acids. CDR1 and CDR2 (germline): SGHAT, FQNNGV. V was trimmed by 3 bases and J by 4 bases, leaving 19 bases between them. DNA of the CDR3: TGTGCCAGCAGCTTTCACCGGGACTCAGGAGGGTACGAGCAGTACTTC. It codes for CASSFHRDSGGYEQYF.